This T cell receptor beta chain is from a study of identical twins. Findings and limits, study-wide: Invariant MAIT and iNKT cells could partly confound zero-insertion analyses.

Using its own MiXCR run on the 5' RACE reads, TCRdb lists one record per CDR3 protein. This sample carries about 390,000 distinct CDR3 sequences, approximately 9.1% of them seen once, and the ten largest clones take approximately 8.9%. This clonotype has ten or more counts. Its target is unknown. J was trimmed by 6 bases and V by 2 bases; bases with no gene match: 4. The CDR3 is 15 amino acids. Sequenced sample: naive T cells sorted from blood. The clonotype comes from a woman in her forties or fifties in good health. V gene TRBV12-3 or TRBV12-4 combines with J gene TRBJ2-1; 10 positions match TRBD2. The CDR3 DNA reads as TGTGCCAGCAGTTTAAGGGCTAGCGGGAGCAATGAGCAGTTCTTC. Translation: CASSLRASGSNEQFF.